A single sample is the source of the 17 T cell receptor beta chains below, sequenced in a study of cytomegalovirus exposure and HLA in healthy donors. The PCR contained 60 Vbeta and 13 Jbeta primers. Measured with immunoSEQ multiplex PCR; TCRdb has only the in-frame clones, and not every one. The table records about 190,000 clones, around 83% of them present only once. The sequencing sample was made of PBMCs. These receptors came from a middle-aged man in good health and CMV-seropositive.

V gene TRBV7-2 combines with J gene TRBJ1-1; 8 bases map to TRBD1. CDR1 SGHTA and CDR2 FQGNSA come from the germline V gene. The CDR3 is 16 amino acids. V lost 3 bases to trimming and J lost 5 bases; unmatched junction nucleotides: 11. CDR3 nucleotide sequence: TGTGCCAGCAGCTTGCTGACAGGGGCCTTCACTACTGAAGCTTTCTTT. It specifies CASSLLTGAFTTEAFF. Looking up the rest from reference TRBV7-2 and TRBJ1-1 gives the full variable domain: GAGVSQSPSNKVTEKGKDVELRCDPISGHTALYWYRQSLGQGLEFLIYFQGNSAPDKSGLPSDRFSAERTGGSVSTLTIQRTQQEDSAVYLCASSLLTGAFTTEAFFGQGTRLTVV.

This chain uses TRBV4-2 with TRBJ2-2; TRBD2 matches at 9 bases. The CDR3 runs to 16 residues. The V and J ends lost 1 base and 3 bases, in that order; junction bases with no gene match: 3. From germline, CDR1 is LGHNA and CDR2 YNFKEQ. The CDR3 DNA follows: TGTGCCAGCAGCCAAGTTAGACTAGCGGACACCGGGGAGCTGTTTTTT. The encoded protein is CASSQVRLADTGELFF.

The rearrangement uses TRBV19 and TRBJ1-5; maybe TRBD1 (5 bases). Deletions cut 5 bases from V and 7 bases from J, with 12 bases between. This CDR3 has 13 residues. Germline assignment: CDR1 LNHDA and CDR2 SQIVND (reference sequence). The CDR3 region has the DNA TGTGCCAGTAGTTTGGTTCCAGGGCAGCCCCAGCATTTT. Its protein product is CASSLVPGQPQHF.

The genes are TRBV28 and TRBJ1-2; D is uncertain. V was clipped by 5 bases and J by 6 bases, with 13 bases between them. The length of the CDR3 is 13 residues. The germline CDR1 and CDR2 sequences are MDHEN and SYDVKM. The DNA for the CDR3 is TGTGCCAGCAGTCTAAAGACATGGAATGGCTACACCTTC. Protein product: CASSLKTWNGYTF.

The CDR3 spells CASSLTGQISYNSPLHF. CDR3 in DNA: TGTGCCAGCAGCTTAACGGGACAGATCTCCTATAATTCACCCCTCCACTTT. The chain employs TRBV7-8 and TRBJ1-6; 7 nucleotides agree with TRBD1. V shed 2 bases, J shed 0 bases, and the junction held 4 bases outside the gene matches. Germline CDR1 SGHVS, CDR2 FQNEAQ. The CDR3 sequence is 17 residues long.

This rearrangement joins TRBV11-2 to TRBJ2-1, with 8 bases fitting TRBD2. The trim removed 2 bases at V and 6 bases at J, leaving 15 bases unmatched. Germline V gene lookup returns CDR1 SGHAT and CDR2 FQNNGV. This CDR3 spans 18 amino acids. The CDR3 DNA reads as TGTGCCAGCAGCTTATTTGGCGGGAGGACCTCACCGTCCAATGAGCAGTTCTTC. It encodes CASSLFGGRTSPSNEQFF.

The rearrangement joins TRBV11-2 to TRBJ2-5; D perhaps matches TRBD1 (5 bases). This CDR3 spans 13 amino acids. The V gene lost 2 bases and the J gene lost 5 bases, with 9 bases spanning the gap. Looked up from germline, CDR1 is SGHAT and CDR2 is FQNNGV. Here the CDR3 reads CASSLLGQETQYF. In DNA form, the CDR3 reads TGTGCCAGCAGCTTACTGGGGCAGGAGACCCAGTACTTC. Drawing the rest from reference TRBV11-2 and TRBJ2-5, the complete variable domain is EAGVAQSPRYKIIEKRQSVAFWCNPISGHATLYWYQQILGQGPKLLIQFQNNGVVDDSQLPKDRFSAERLKGVDSTLKIQPAKLEDSAVYLCASSLLGQETQYFGPGTRLLVL.

The V gene is TRBV27, the J gene TRBJ1-2, with D perhaps TRBD1 (6 bases). V lost 6 bases, J lost 0 bases, and 11 bases lay in between. CDR1 is MNHEY, CDR2 SMNVEV, per germline (reference sequence). The CDR3 has 14 amino acids. CDR3 nucleotides: TGTGCCAGCAGAACGACAGGCGCTAACTATGGCTACACCTTC. It encodes CASRTTGANYGYTF.

This clone was observed once. This sequence joins TRBV28 and TRBJ1-2; possible D gene TRBD1, 6 bases. Germline V gene data show CDR1 as MDHEN and CDR2 as SYDVKM. Trimming pared 3 bases from V and 6 bases from J, leaving 20 bases between. The CDR3 loop spans 16 amino acids. CDR3: CASSFPSSGTRNGYTF. The CDR3 bases are TGTGCCAGCAGTTTCCCCTCATCCGGGACAAGGAATGGCTACACCTTC.

The chain is built from TRBV14 and TRBJ2-5; tentative D call: TRBD2 (5 bases). The DNA end lines up better with TRBJ2-7; the J call may be wrong. This CDR3 has 18 amino acids. The germline CDR1 and CDR2 sequences are SGHDN and FVKESK. CDR3 protein: CASSQDVRTGRFPYEQYF. DNA of the CDR3: TGTGCCAGCAGCCAAGATGTTCGTACGGGAAGGTTTCCCTACGAGCAGTACTTC.

CDR3 DNA: TGTGCCAGCAGGCTGGCAAGCTCCTATAATTCACCCCTCCACTTT. This gives the protein CASRLASSYNSPLHF. This rearrangement joins TRBV5-5 to TRBJ1-6; D gene ambiguous. Germline CDR1 reads SGHKS; CDR2 reads YYEKEE (reference sequence). V lost 5 bases and J 0 bases, leaving 9 bases between the germline ends. This CDR3 is 15 amino acids long.

V and J are TRBV5-1 and TRBJ2-7, with unresolved D. There are 12 residues in the CDR3. Trimming removed 2 bases at V and 6 bases at J, with 9 bases between. The germline V gene has CDR1 SGHRS and CDR2 YFSETQ. In DNA, the CDR3 is TGCGCCAGCAGCTTTTTACTCGGCGAGCAGTACTTC. Protein: CASSFLLGEQYF.

This chain joins TRBV20-1 and TRBJ1-4; D possibly corresponds to TRBD1 (6 bases). Germline assignment: CDR1 DFQATT and CDR2 SNEGSKA (reference sequence). This CDR3 region has 11 residues. Trimming shortened V by 8 bases and J by 8 bases, and 12 bases separated the two germline ends. CDR3 nucleotide sequence: TGCAGTTTCAGGACAGCCGAAAAACTGTTTTTT. Protein sequence: CSFRTAEKLFF.

The chain joins TRBV9 to TRBJ2-2, with D perhaps TRBD1 (6 bases). The germline V gene has CDR1 SGDLS and CDR2 YYNGEE. The CDR3 contains 15 residues. V shed 0 bases and J shed 1 base, with 7 bases lying between them. CDR3 sequence reads: CASSVAGQNTGELFF. The CDR3 DNA sequence: TGTGCCAGCAGCGTAGCGGGACAGAACACCGGGGAGCTGTTTTTT.

About this clone itself: The junction differs from germline at one of its ends, possibly a read error. The chain employs TRBV7-9 and TRBJ1-1, with 7 bases that match TRBD1. Germline V gives CDR1 SEHNR, CDR2 FQNEAQ (reference sequence). The CDR3 totals 12 residues. In DNA, the CDR3 is TGTTCCAGCAGCCTAGGACAGGAACTTTCTTTCTTT. As protein: CSSSLGQELSFF.

This rearrangement joins TRBV9 to TRBJ2-7, with a possible D match to TRBD2 (6 bases). V was shortened by 3 bases and J by 4 bases, with 14 bases between the two germline ends. CDR1 and CDR2 from the germline V gene are SGDLS and YYNGEE. The CDR3 runs to 14 residues. The CDR3, as DNA: TGTGCCAGCAGCGCTGCCGGGACTGGTTACGAGCAGTACTTC. Protein product: CASSAAGTGYEQYF.

The chain couples TRBV29-1 to TRBJ2-7, with 8 bases identical to TRBD1. V shed 7 bases, J shed 5 bases, and the junction held 7 bases outside the gene matches. Germline V lookup: CDR1 SQVTM, CDR2 ANQGSEA. The CDR3 runs 12 residues. The CDR3, as DNA: TGCAGCGCTACGGACAGGGTCCACGAGCAGTACTTC. Its protein is CSATDRVHEQYF.